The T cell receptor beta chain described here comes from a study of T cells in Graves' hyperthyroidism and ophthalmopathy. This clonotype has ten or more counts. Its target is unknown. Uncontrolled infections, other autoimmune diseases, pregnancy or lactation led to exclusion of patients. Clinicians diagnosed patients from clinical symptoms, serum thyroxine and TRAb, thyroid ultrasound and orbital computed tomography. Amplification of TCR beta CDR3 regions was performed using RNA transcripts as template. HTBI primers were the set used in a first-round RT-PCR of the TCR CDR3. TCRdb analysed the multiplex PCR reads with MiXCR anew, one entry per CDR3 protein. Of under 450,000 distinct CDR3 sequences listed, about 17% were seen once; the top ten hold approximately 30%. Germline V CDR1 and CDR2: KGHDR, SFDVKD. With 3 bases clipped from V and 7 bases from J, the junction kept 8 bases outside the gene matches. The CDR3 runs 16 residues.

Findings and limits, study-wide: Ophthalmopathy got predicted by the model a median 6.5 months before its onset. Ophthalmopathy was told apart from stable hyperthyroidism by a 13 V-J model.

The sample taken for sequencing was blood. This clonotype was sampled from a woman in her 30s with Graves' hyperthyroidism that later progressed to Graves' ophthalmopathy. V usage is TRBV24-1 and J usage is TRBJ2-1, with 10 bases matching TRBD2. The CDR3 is CATSDPSGGAWNEQFF. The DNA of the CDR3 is TGTGCCACCAGTGATCCAAGCGGGGGGGCTTGGAATGAGCAGTTCTTC.